The 26 T cell receptor beta chains listed next were all sequenced from one sample in a study of cytomegalovirus exposure and HLA in healthy donors. This PCR relied on a set of 60 Vbeta primers and 13 Jbeta primers. Data came from immunoSEQ multiplex PCR; TCRdb stores just in-frame clones and leaves some out. The data show roughly 180,000 clones, less than 85% seen once. Sequencing was carried out using PBMCs. These receptors all stem from a man aged 18 to 30 in good health and CMV-seronegative.

The V call is TRBV7-2, the J call TRBJ1-6, with unresolved D. From germline, CDR1 is SGHTA and CDR2 FQGNSA. The V gene lost 3 bases and the J gene lost 8 bases, with 8 bases spanning the gap. CDR3 length: 13 residues. CDR3 sequence: CASSFHGYSPLHF. The DNA of the CDR3 is TGTGCCAGCAGCTTTCACGGGTATTCACCCCTCCACTTT.

This clone turned up a few times. Other DNA sequences within the sample encode an identical CDR3. The gene calls are TRBV18 and TRBJ1-1; D gene unclear. Germline V gives CDR1 KGHSH, CDR2 LQKENI. The CDR3 consists of 14 residues. V lost 3 bases and J lost 2, with 10 bases in between. The CDR3: CASSPVEGNTEAFF. The CDR3, as DNA: TGTGCCAGCTCACCCGTCGAGGGAAACACTGAAGCTTTCTTT. Drawing the rest from reference TRBV18 and TRBJ1-1, the complete variable domain is NAGVMQNPRHLVRRRGQEARLRCSPMKGHSHVYWYRQLPEEGLKFMVYLQKENIIDESGMPKERFSAEFPKEGPSILRIQQVVRGDSAAYFCASSPVEGNTEAFFGQGTRLTVV.

In this sample, this clone turned up once. V gene TRBV28 combines with J gene TRBJ2-7; D not resolved. CDR3 length equals 13 residues. V lost 3 bases to trimming and J lost 2 bases, with 8 bases between them. Germline CDR1 MDHEN, CDR2 SYDVKM. The CDR3 spells CASSFSPTYEQYF. The CDR3 coding sequence is TGTGCCAGCAGTTTCAGTCCAACCTACGAGCAGTACTTC.

This clone was found a few times. Germline and junction disagree at one end, which may indicate a read error. The chain recombines TRBV7-9 with TRBJ1-5, with D possibly matching TRBD1 (5 bases). The germline V gene has CDR1 SEHNR and CDR2 FQNEAQ (reference sequence). CDR3 length: 14 residues. The CDR3 protein is CSSSPLWGDQPQHF. For the CDR3, the DNA is TGTTCCAGCAGCCCCCTATGGGGGGATCAGCCCCAGCATTTT. The variable domain in full, completed from reference TRBV7-9 and TRBJ1-5, reads DTGVSQNPRHKITKRGQNVTFRCDPISEHNRLYWYRQTLGQGPEFLTYFQNEAQLEKSRLLSDRFSAERPKGSFSTLEIQRTEQGDSAMYLCSSSPLWGDQPQHFGDGTRLSIL.

The rearrangement joins TRBV6-1 to TRBJ2-5, with 8 bases matching TRBD1. V lost 7 bases and J lost 5; bases outside the gene matches: 12. The CDR3 contains 15 residues. The germline V gene has CDR1 MNHNS and CDR2 SASEGT. In DNA, the CDR3 is TGTGCCAGCAACCCTAGCAGGGGGCGATGGGAGACCCAGTACTTC. It yields the protein CASNPSRGRWETQYF.

V usage is TRBV2 and J usage is TRBJ1-2; D not certain. The V and J ends lost 6 bases and 8 bases respectively, with 19 bases between them. CDR3 length: 14 amino acids. CDR1 and CDR2 from the germline V gene are SNHLY and FYNNEI. The DNA of the CDR3 is TGTGCCAGCAGGCGAGCGGCGGCCCCCAGGGGCTACACCTTC. Residues: CASRRAAAPRGYTF. The entire variable domain, with the rest obtained from reference TRBV2 and TRBJ1-2, is as follows: EPEVTQTPSHQVTQMGQEVILRCVPISNHLYFYWYRQILGQKVEFLVSFYNNEISEKSEIFDDQFSVERPDGSNFTLKIRSTKLEDSAMYFCASRRAAAPRGYTFGSGTRLTVV.

The chain links TRBV7-6 to TRBJ1-2; 7 nucleotides line up with TRBD1. In germline, CDR1 is SGHVS, CDR2 FNYEAQ. The CDR3 runs to 16 residues. The J segment lost 7 bases and the V segment lost 5 bases, leaving 16 bases of the junction unmatched. The CDR3 sequence is CASSTIQGSLKRGYTF. The CDR3 DNA follows: TGTGCCAGCAGCACAATACAGGGGTCTTTGAAACGTGGCTACACCTTC.

V usage is TRBV13 and J usage is TRBJ1-6; possibly TRBD1 for D (6 bases). V lost 5 bases and J lost 6, with 11 bases in between. Germline V CDR1 and CDR2: PRHDT, FYEKMQ (reference sequence). The CDR3 contains 14 residues. The CDR3 nucleotides are TGTGCCAGCAGCGAAGGACAGAGTAATTCACCCCTCCACTTT. This sequence encodes CASSEGQSNSPLHF.

The V and J genes are TRBV19 and TRBJ1-4; 10 positions agree with TRBD1. The CDR3 has 15 residues. Trimming removed 0 bases from V and 8 bases from J; junction bases left unmatched: 3. The germline V gene encodes CDR1 LNHDA and CDR2 SQIVND (reference sequence). The chain's CDR3 is CASSIDRDRGEKLFF. The DNA of the CDR3 is TGTGCCAGTAGTATAGACCGGGACAGGGGAGAAAAACTGTTTTTT.

CDR3 residues: CASSSSGSSGYTF. CDR3 sequence (DNA): TGTGCCAGCAGCTCTTCGGGGTCTTCTGGCTACACCTTC. V usage is TRBV7-2 and J usage is TRBJ1-2; D uncertain. The V and J ends lost 4 bases and 7 bases respectively, with 13 bases between them. The CDR3 has 13 amino acids. Germline loops: CDR1 SGHTA, CDR2 FQGNSA.

The chain recombines TRBV15 with TRBJ2-7; 11 positions agree with TRBD1. The CDR3 runs to 14 residues. Unmatched junction bases numbered 4, after V lost 8 bases and J lost 1 base. Looked up from germline, CDR1 is LNHNV and CDR2 is YYDKDF (reference sequence). The CDR3 bases are TGTGCCACCGGCGGGACAGGGGGGTCCTACGAGCAGTACTTC. It is translated as CATGGTGGSYEQYF. The whole variable domain, filled in from reference TRBV15 and TRBJ2-7, reads DAMVIQNPRYQVTQFGKPVTLSCSQTLNHNVMYWYQQKSSQAPKLLFHYYDKDFNNEADTPDNFQSRRPNTSFCFLDIRSPGLGDTAMYLCATGGTGGSYEQYFGPGTRLTVT.

The rearrangement links TRBV7-3 to TRBJ2-1; TRBD1 might be the D (6 bases). From germline, CDR1 is SGHTA and CDR2 FQGTGA. There are 15 residues in the CDR3. V lost 3 bases and J lost 6, with 15 bases in between. The CDR3 sequence is CASSLGQGSSNEQFF. CDR3 DNA: TGTGCCAGCAGCTTGGGGCAGGGGAGTAGCAATGAGCAGTTCTTC.

The CDR3 region is CATLRGNTIYF. CDR3 DNA: TGTGCCACCCTAAGAGGAAACACCATATATTTT. The chain links TRBV15 to TRBJ1-3, with D unclear. The germline gives CDR1 LNHNV, CDR2 YYDKDF (reference sequence). The V end was cut by 8 bases, the J end by 4 bases, with 6 bases between. The CDR3 has 11 residues. Based on the CDR3 plus reference TRBV15 and TRBJ1-3, the full variable domain is DAMVIQNPRYQVTQFGKPVTLSCSQTLNHNVMYWYQQKSSQAPKLLFHYYDKDFNNEADTPDNFQSRRPNTSFCFLDIRSPGLGDTAMYLCATLRGNTIYFGEGSWLTVV.

This sequence joins TRBV9 and TRBJ1-3; maybe TRBD1 (5 bases). This CDR3 spans 15 amino acids. Germline V lookup: CDR1 SGDLS, CDR2 YYNGEE. Trimming took off 0 bases at V and 4 bases at J, with 11 bases between the two ends. CDR3 protein: CASSVDQGMGNTIYF. CDR3 sequence (DNA): TGTGCCAGCAGCGTAGACCAGGGAATGGGAAACACCATATATTTT.

The chain uses TRBV29-1 and TRBJ2-1; 9 bases fit TRBD2. The CDR3 has 14 residues. J was trimmed by 4 bases and V by 3 bases; bases with no gene match: 4. Germline V gene data show CDR1 as SQVTM and CDR2 as ANQGSEA. For the CDR3, the DNA is TGCAGCGTTGAGAGCGGGGGGCGATACAATGAGCAGTTCTTC. Protein: CSVESGGRYNEQFF.

V is TRBV6-1 and J is TRBJ1-2; D may be TRBD1 (6 bases). V shed 8 bases and J shed 2 bases, with 12 bases lying between them. Germline V gene sequence: CDR1 MNHNS, CDR2 SASEGT. The CDR3 runs 13 residues. The CDR3 reads CASGTTGNYGYTF. As DNA, the CDR3 is TGTGCCAGCGGAACTACAGGGAACTATGGCTACACCTTC.

V and J are TRBV6-5 and TRBJ1-2, with D maybe TRBD1 (5 bases). V lost 5 bases and J lost 2, with 6 bases in between. The CDR3 sequence is 12 residues long. Looked up from germline, CDR1 is MNHEY and CDR2 is SVGAGI. The CDR3 here is CASSGQNYGYTF. The CDR3 DNA sequence: TGTGCCAGCAGTGGACAAAACTATGGCTACACCTTC.

V is TRBV15 and J is TRBJ1-5; unclear D gene. V was clipped by 6 bases and J by 3 bases, with 9 bases between them. CDR1 is LNHNV, CDR2 YYDKDF, per germline (reference sequence). CDR3 length: 13 amino acids. The CDR3, as DNA: TGTGCCACCAGTACGGGGATCAATCAGCCCCAGCATTTT. Translating it yields CATSTGINQPQHF.

The chain employs TRBV7-8 and TRBJ2-7; 9 positions agree with TRBD1. Germline V lookup: CDR1 SGHVS, CDR2 FQNEAQ. CDR3 length: 17 residues. The junction had 13 bases not matched to a gene; V was cut back by 5 bases and J by 2 bases. The CDR3: CASSLGDRVRGTYEQYF. The DNA for the CDR3 is TGTGCCAGCAGCCTTGGGGACAGGGTTCGCGGAACCTACGAGCAGTACTTC. Filled out from reference TRBV7-8 and TRBJ2-7, the complete variable domain reads GAGVSQSPRYKVAKRGQDVALRCDPISGHVSLFWYQQALGQGPEFLTYFQNEAQLDKSGLPSDRFFAERPEGSVSTLKIQRTQQEDSAVYLCASSLGDRVRGTYEQYFGPGTRLTVT.

The chain joins TRBV7-3 to TRBJ1-1; 10 nucleotides agree with TRBD1. The CDR3 runs to 17 residues. V was clipped by 3 bases and J by 0 bases; unmatched bases: 7. In germline, CDR1 is SGHTA, CDR2 FQGTGA. The CDR3 sequence is CASSFPGTGAMNTEAFF. The CDR3 nucleotides are TGTGCCAGCAGCTTCCCCGGGACAGGGGCGATGAACACTGAAGCTTTCTTT. Full variable domain (missing parts from reference TRBV7-3 and TRBJ1-1): GAGVSQTPSNKVTEKGKYVELRCDPISGHTALYWYRQSLGQGPEFLIYFQGTGAADDSGLPNDRFFAVRPEGSVSTLKIQRTERGDSAVYLCASSFPGTGAMNTEAFFGQGTRLTVV.

The rearrangement uses TRBV9 and TRBJ2-5, with a possible D match to TRBD1 (5 bases). Trimming stripped 0 bases from V and 7 bases from J, with 19 bases between. Germline CDR1 reads SGDLS; CDR2 reads YYNGEE. The CDR3 runs to 16 residues. The CDR3 bases are TGTGCCAGCAGCGTAGGTACAGGCGCCCCAAAATGGACCCAGTACTTC. As protein: CASSVGTGAPKWTQYF.

This clone was counted once. V is TRBV7-2 and J is TRBJ2-7; D is perhaps TRBD1 (6 bases). CDR1 and CDR2 (germline): SGHTA, FQGNSA. V lost 4 bases, J lost 0 bases, and 13 bases lay in between. CDR3 length: 15 residues. The CDR3, as DNA: TGTGCCAGCAGCTCTGACAGGCACAGCTCCTACGAGCAGTACTTC. It translates to CASSSDRHSSYEQYF.

The CDR3 DNA follows: TGTGCCAGCAGGGAGACAGGGTCCTACGAGCAGTACTTC. It translates to CASRETGSYEQYF. V is TRBV6-5 and J is TRBJ2-7; 7 bases map to TRBD1. V lost 6 bases to trimming and J lost 1 base; unmatched junction nucleotides: 3. Germline CDR1 reads MNHEY; CDR2 reads SVGAGI. The CDR3 length is 13 residues.

The chain joins TRBV27 to TRBJ1-2, with TRBD1 identical over 9 bases. Trimming cost V 0 bases and J 5 bases; bases outside gene matches: 4. Germline values: CDR1 MNHEY, CDR2 SMNVEV (reference sequence). The CDR3 covers 15 residues. The CDR3 is CASSLSGTGIYGYTF. The CDR3 DNA is TGTGCCAGCAGTTTATCCGGGACAGGGATTTATGGCTACACCTTC.

The rearrangement links TRBV7-3 to TRBJ2-2, with D possibly TRBD2 on 6 matching bases. Trimming removed 5 bases from V and 0 bases from J, with 10 bases in between. The CDR3 loop spans 15 amino acids. CDR1 is SGHTA and CDR2 is FQGTGA in the germline V gene. DNA for the CDR3: TGTGCCAGCAGCCCGGGACTTCCGAACACCGGGGAGCTGTTTTTT. Protein: CASSPGLPNTGELFF.

This clone was seen a few times. The J gene is TRBJ1-1, the V gene TRBV6-6; maybe TRBD1 (6 bases). V was pared by 11 bases and J by 0 bases, with 10 bases between. This CDR3 region has 12 residues. Germline lookup yields CDR1 MNHNY and CDR2 SVGAGI (reference sequence). CDR3 sequence reads: CAGRTVNTEAFF. The CDR3 DNA sequence: TGTGCCGGAAGGACAGTGAACACTGAAGCTTTCTTT.